Given below is one TCR beta chain in context. Its matching antigen is unknown. PCR was performed using 60 Vbeta and 13 Jbeta primers. The data were produced by immunoSEQ multiplex PCR, yet TCRdb's version contains in-frame clones alone and is incomplete. The sample gives about 190,000 clones, around 80% of which show up once; less than 7% is in the top ten. The record originates from a study of cytomegalovirus exposure and HLA in healthy donors. Notes on the study in general: In an earlier analysis, about 87% or about 30%: the productive usage of most TCR beta V segments. It is likely that the observed cluster of highly shared sequence variants was a sequencing artifact. 16,951 TCR beta sequences were associated with HLA alleles at 0.05 false discovery rate in a later analysis.

The donors comprised healthy bone marrow donors. This CDR3 comprises 12 residues. CDR1 is ENHRY, CDR2 SYGVKD, per germline. V was cut by 4 bases and J by 8 bases, with 12 bases left in between. The V call is TRBV10-3, the J call TRBJ2-7; D is unresolved. Sequencing input: PBMCs. The sequence was collected from a man aged 35-49 years in good health and CMV-seropositive. The CDR3 DNA is TGTGCCATCAGTGTGGGTTACGACAAGCAGTACTTC. Its translation: CAISVGYDKQYF.